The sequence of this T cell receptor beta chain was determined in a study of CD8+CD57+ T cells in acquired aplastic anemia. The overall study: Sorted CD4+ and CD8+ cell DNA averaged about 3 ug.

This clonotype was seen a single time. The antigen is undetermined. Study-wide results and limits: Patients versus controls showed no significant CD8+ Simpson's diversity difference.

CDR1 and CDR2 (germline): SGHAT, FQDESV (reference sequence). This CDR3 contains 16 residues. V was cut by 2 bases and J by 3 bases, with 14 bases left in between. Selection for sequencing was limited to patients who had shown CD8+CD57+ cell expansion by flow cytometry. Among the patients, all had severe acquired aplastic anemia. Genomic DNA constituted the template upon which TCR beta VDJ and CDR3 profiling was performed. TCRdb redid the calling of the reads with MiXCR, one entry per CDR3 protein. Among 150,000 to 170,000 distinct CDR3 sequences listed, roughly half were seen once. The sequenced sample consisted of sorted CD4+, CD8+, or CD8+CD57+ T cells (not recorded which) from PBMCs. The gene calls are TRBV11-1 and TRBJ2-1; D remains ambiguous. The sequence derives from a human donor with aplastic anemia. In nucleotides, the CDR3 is TGTGCCAGCAGCTTATGGACCCAGAAGGTCTACAATGAGCAGTTCTTC. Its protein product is CASSLWTQKVYNEQFF.